One and the same sample provided the 6 T cell receptor beta chains below, sequenced in a study of cytomegalovirus exposure and HLA in healthy donors. This PCR relied on a set of 60 Vbeta primers and 13 Jbeta primers. TCRdb keeps only in-frame clones here, not all; method: immunoSEQ multiplex PCR. This sample yields 85,000 to 95,000 clones, of which approximately 63% are seen a single time; roughly 6.8% belongs to the top ten. The sample was PBMCs. The receptor source for this set is a woman aged 25 to 39 in good health and CMV-seronegative.

This chain joins TRBV2 and TRBJ2-5, with D maybe TRBD1 (5 bases). This CDR3 has 13 residues. CDR1 is SNHLY, CDR2 FYNNEI, per germline. The ends were cut back, 4 bases at V and 4 bases at J, with 10 bases in the middle. For the CDR3, the DNA is TGTGCCAGCAGTGTAAAGGGGTCAGAGACCCAGTACTTC. Residues: CASSVKGSETQYF.

This clone was recorded a few times. The J gene is TRBJ2-7, the V gene TRBV27, with 11 bases that match TRBD2. The germline gives CDR1 MNHEY, CDR2 SMNVEV (reference sequence). Unmatched junction bases numbered 2, after V lost 3 bases and J lost 1 base. The CDR3 has 15 residues. CDR3 protein: CASSLWTSGSYEQYF. CDR3 coding DNA: TGTGCCAGCAGTTTGTGGACTAGCGGGTCCTACGAGCAGTACTTC.

The chain uses TRBV14 and TRBJ2-7; TRBD1 matches at 12 bases. The CDR3 is 16 residues long. The V and J ends lost 0 bases and 7 bases, in that order; junction bases with no gene match: 7. Germline loops: CDR1 SGHDN, CDR2 FVKESK. The CDR3: CASSQEGGQGAREQYF. The CDR3 DNA sequence: TGTGCCAGCAGCCAAGAAGGGGGACAGGGGGCAAGGGAGCAGTACTTC.

In nucleotides, the CDR3 is TGTGCCAGCAGCCACACTAGCACAGTAGCCAAAAACATTCAGTACTTC. Encoded protein: CASSHTSTVAKNIQYF. The chain couples TRBV14 to TRBJ2-4, with a weak D call TRBD2 (6 bases). Per the germline V gene, CDR1 is SGHDN and CDR2 is FVKESK. The CDR3 sequence is 16 residues long. V was pared by 3 bases and J by 0 bases, with 12 bases between.

The gene calls are TRBV28 and TRBJ2-3; 7 bases align to TRBD2. The germline gives CDR1 MDHEN, CDR2 SYDVKM. This CDR3 has 16 residues. The junction had 10 bases not matched to a gene; V was cut back by 3 bases and J by 4 bases. This chain's CDR3 is CASSFPLAVMADTQYF. In nucleotides, the CDR3 is TGTGCCAGCAGTTTCCCCCTAGCGGTTATGGCAGATACGCAGTATTTT.

This chain uses TRBV5-4 with TRBJ2-1; D gene ambiguous. The CDR3 runs to 15 residues. The ends were cut back, 1 base at V and 0 bases at J, with 8 bases in the middle. CDR1 is SGHNT, CDR2 YYREEE, per germline (reference sequence). The CDR3, as DNA: TGTGCCAGCAGCTTGTCCACCAGCTCCTACAATGAGCAGTTCTTC. Amino acids: CASSLSTSSYNEQFF.